This T cell receptor beta chain derives from a study of graft-versus-host responses after intestinal transplantation. Study in general: Each of the recipients got a multivisceral, liver-intestinal, or isolated intestinal transplant. Whole-study results and caveats: Elevated graft-versus-host to host-versus-graft clonal ratios in allografts were recorded for patients with graft-donor T cell macrochimerism. GvH clones appeared in recipient marrow, some first in ileum or blood.

Measured with immunoSEQ multiplex PCR; TCRdb has only the in-frame clones, and not every one. The table has 78,000 or so clones, around 87% seen once. Notes on this clone: Its antigen is unidentified.

The CDR3 has 18 residues. Trimming left V 0 bases short and J 9 bases short, with 24 bases between. Germline V gene sequence: CDR1 SGHVS, CDR2 FNYEAQ. Material: unstimulated CD8+ T cells sorted from spleen or lymph node cells, obtained before transplant. V and J are TRBV7-6 and TRBJ2-1; a possible D gene is TRBD2 (7 bases). The clonotype originates from a human donor who was the organ donor for an intestinal transplant. CDR3 amino acids: CASSLAGALERGAGEQFF. The CDR3 DNA is TGTGCCAGCAGCTTAGCAGGGGCCCTAGAACGGGGGGCGGGTGAGCAGTTCTTC.